Included here is one TCR beta chain sequence, with context. Its antigen is not known. The source of the sample is a study of cytomegalovirus exposure and HLA in healthy donors. Study in general: Genotyping showed roughly 83% of roughly 400 donors falling in the Caucasian-associated ancestry cluster.

Primers for the PCR totalled 60 Vbeta and 13 Jbeta. Study processing details: Counted up in a later analysis, unique TCR beta chains came to some 82 million, with around 10 million shared. TCRdb's copy holds only in-frame clones and misses some; the assay was immunoSEQ multiplex PCR. D and trimming come from the DNA, and the V and J calls and clone size come from that table. The sample yields 100,000 to 150,000 clones, about four fifths seen once. The CDR3 sequence is 15 residues long. The germline CDR1 and CDR2 sequences are SGDLS and YYNGEE. Trimming at V came to 4 bases and at J to 7 bases, leaving 7 bases not matched to a gene. Points from the study as a whole: Most TCR sequences proved rare, with some public TCRs found in many donors.

The chain employs TRBV9 and TRBJ1-6; 8 bases fit TRBD1. Sample: PBMCs. The clonotype was recovered from a man in his late teens or twenties in good health and CMV-seronegative. CDR3: CASSPRDRLNSPLHF. For the CDR3, the DNA is TGTGCCAGCAGCCCCCGGGACAGGTTGAATTCACCCCTCCACTTT. The entire variable domain, with the rest obtained from reference TRBV9 and TRBJ1-6, is as follows: DSGVTQTPKHLITATGQRVTLRCSPRSGDLSVYWYQQSLDQGLQFLIQYYNGEERAKGNILERFSAQQFPDLHSELNLSSLELGDSALYFCASSPRDRLNSPLHFGNGTRLTVT.